Listed here are 11 T cell receptor beta chains from one sample, sequenced in a study of CD8+ T cells in alopecia areata. After isolation, RNA underwent reverse transcription to generate cDNA as the sequencing template. TCRdb's copy holds only in-frame clones and misses some; the assay was immunoSEQ multiplex PCR. This sample carries 200,000 to 250,000 clones, under 75% of them seen once, and the ten largest clones take roughly 1.4%. Treatment denoted: oral pan-JAK inhibitor, 5-10 mg twice daily. The input for sequencing was CD4+ T cells sorted from blood, taken at week 4, from a patient treated with tofacitinib. Every receptor here comes from a human donor with alopecia areata.

V is TRBV6-6 and J is TRBJ1-1; D remains ambiguous. The CDR3 sequence is 13 residues long. V lost 4 bases and J lost 1, with 7 bases in between. Per germline, CDR1 MNHNY and CDR2 SVGAGI (reference sequence). The CDR3 region is CASSSRQNTEAFF. The CDR3 DNA reads as TGTGCCAGCAGTTCGCGACAGAACACTGAAGCTTTCTTT.

The CDR3 is CASSFEEKLFF. Written as DNA, the CDR3 is TGTGCCAGCAGCTTCGAAGAAAAACTGTTTTTT. V gene TRBV5-4 combines with J gene TRBJ1-4; D is undetermined. The CDR3 has 11 residues. The V end was cut by 2 bases, the J end by 8 bases, with 4 bases between. CDR1 and CDR2 (germline): SGHNT, YYREEE (reference sequence).

J is TRBJ2-5 and V is TRBV30; D remains ambiguous. Germline values: CDR1 GTSNPN, CDR2 SVGIG (reference sequence). Trimming left V 5 bases short and J 6 bases short, with 10 bases between. The length of the CDR3 is 11 residues. The CDR3 DNA is TGTGCCTGGGACGGCAGCCAGACCCAGTACTTC. Protein: CAWDGSQTQYF.

The rearrangement uses TRBV29-1 and TRBJ2-7; 8 nucleotides agree with TRBD1. Germline loops: CDR1 SQVTM, CDR2 ANQGSEA. V lost 5 bases to trimming and J lost 0 bases; unmatched junction nucleotides: 3. The length of the CDR3 is 13 residues. Here the CDR3 reads CSVRDRSSYEQYF. The CDR3 region has the DNA TGCAGCGTTCGGGACAGGAGCTCCTACGAGCAGTACTTC.

The rearrangement links TRBV18 to TRBJ1-1, with D maybe TRBD1 (5 bases). The CDR3 loop spans 13 amino acids. Germline V gene lookup returns CDR1 KGHSH and CDR2 LQKENI. Trimming removed 3 bases from V and 3 bases from J, with 8 bases in between. In DNA, the CDR3 is TGTGCCAGCTCACCGTTGGGGGACACTGAAGCTTTCTTT. Encoded protein: CASSPLGDTEAFF.

The chain carries TRBV18 and TRBJ1-2; D is unresolved. With 1 base removed from V and 5 bases from J, the gap between germline ends came to 11 bases. The germline V gene encodes CDR1 KGHSH and CDR2 LQKENI. The CDR3 is 14 residues long. CDR3 sequence: CASSPRPDYYGYTF. In DNA form, the CDR3 reads TGTGCCAGCTCACCACGGCCAGACTATTATGGCTACACCTTC.

The chain is built from TRBV5-1 and TRBJ1-1; D not certain. CDR3 length equals 12 residues. Deletions cut 4 bases from V and 2 bases from J, with 6 bases between. The germline CDR1 and CDR2 sequences are SGHRS and YFSETQ. For the CDR3, the DNA is TGCGCCAGCAGCCAGGCTAACACTGAAGCTTTCTTT. It encodes CASSQANTEAFF.

This clone was counted between two and nine times. The rearrangement uses TRBV19 and TRBJ1-4, with TRBD1 matching over 8 bases. Trimming removed 6 bases from V and 5 bases from J; junction bases left unmatched: 5. CDR1 LNHDA and CDR2 SQIVND come from the germline V gene (reference sequence). This CDR3 is 14 amino acids long. CDR3 sequence (DNA): TGTGCCAGTAGGTCGAGGGACAGGAATGAAAAACTGTTTTTT. Translation: CASRSRDRNEKLFF.

A few counts support this clone. The chain uses TRBV5-6 and TRBJ2-7; TRBD1 matches at 7 bases. This CDR3 contains 14 residues. V lost 6 bases to trimming and J lost 3 bases; unmatched junction nucleotides: 9. The germline gives CDR1 SGHDT, CDR2 YYEEEE. CDR3 sequence (DNA): TGTGCCAGCACGTCAACCGGGACAGACTACGAGCAGTACTTC. It encodes CASTSTGTDYEQYF.

This clone came up a few times. The chain carries TRBV2 and TRBJ1-2; D might be TRBD1 (5 bases). The CDR3 has 13 residues. Germline-derived CDR1 and CDR2 are SNHLY and FYNNEI. Trimming removed 1 base from V and 5 bases from J, with 8 bases in between. The CDR3 nucleotides read TGTGCCAGCAGTGAAGGGCCAGGGTATGGCTACACCTTC. Translation: CASSEGPGYGYTF.

This chain links TRBV9 with TRBJ1-1, with unresolved D. The CDR3 length is 14 residues. Germline CDR1 SGDLS, CDR2 YYNGEE. Trimming cost V 0 bases and J 1 base, with 7 bases left between them. This CDR3 is CASSVAGWNTEAFF. Written as DNA, the CDR3 is TGTGCCAGCAGCGTAGCGGGATGGAACACTGAAGCTTTCTTT. Full variable domain (outside the CDR3, taken from reference TRBV9 and TRBJ1-1): DSGVTQTPKHLITATGQRVTLRCSPRSGDLSVYWYQQSLDQGLQFLIQYYNGEERAKGNILERFSAQQFPDLHSELNLSSLELGDSALYFCASSVAGWNTEAFFGQGTRLTVV.